This T cell receptor beta chain was identified in a study of blood T cell repertoires in COVID-19. Study summary: The United States, Italy and Spain provided the acute and convalescent COVID-19 samples. Nucleic acid was either cDNA or gDNA, and it came from T cells, B-cell-depleted T cells, or PBMCs.

Clones were sequenced by immunoSEQ multiplex PCR, and TCRdb holds only the in-frame ones, with some missing. The data hold roughly 460,000 clones, with around 90% observed a single time. Trimming removed 6 bases from V and 0 bases from J; junction bases left unmatched: 9. Germline CDR1 is LNHDA and CDR2 is SQIVND (reference sequence). This CDR3 is 16 amino acids long. The chain employs TRBV19 and TRBJ1-2; the match to TRBD1 covers 8 bases. Specimen: peripheral blood. The receptor's source is a man in his late teens or twenties with COVID-19, enrolled during active disease. The CDR3 protein is CASRGTGGTANYGYTF. CDR3 nucleotide sequence: TGTGCCAGTAGAGGGACAGGAGGTACCGCTAACTATGGCTACACCTTC. The full variable domain, in which reference TRBV19 and TRBJ1-2 provide the parts outside the CDR3, is DGGITQSPKYLFRKEGQNVTLSCEQNLNHDAMYWYRQDPGQGLRLIYYSQIVNDFQKGDIAEGYSVSREKKESFPLTVTSAQKNPTAFYLCASRGTGGTANYGYTFGSGTRLTVV.